These 9 T cell receptor beta chains were all obtained from the same sample, sequenced in a study of cytomegalovirus exposure and HLA in healthy donors. Amplification used 60 Vbeta primers and 13 Jbeta primers. TCRdb keeps only in-frame clones here, not all; method: immunoSEQ multiplex PCR. The sample yields about 190,000 clones, around 81% seen once. The sequenced sample consisted of PBMCs. Source of these receptors: a man between 18 and 29 years old in good health and CMV-seronegative.

CDR3 loop: CASSPVRRQSPLHF. The CDR3 DNA reads as TGTGCCAGCAGCCCCGTCAGGCGTCAGTCACCCCTCCACTTT. The gene calls are TRBV28 and TRBJ1-6; D is undetermined. Germline V gives CDR1 MDHEN, CDR2 SYDVKM. The CDR3 length is 14 residues. V was shortened by 6 bases and J by 10 bases, with 16 bases between the two germline ends. The variable domain in full, completed from reference TRBV28 and TRBJ1-6, reads DVKVTQSSRYLVKRTGEKVFLECVQDMDHENMFWYRQDPGLGLRLIYFSYDVKMKEKGDIPEGYSVSREKKERFSLILESASTNQTSMYLCASSPVRRQSPLHFGNGTRLTVT.

This clone was found a few times. The chain joins TRBV10-2 to TRBJ1-6; TRBD1 matches 7 bases. The J segment lost 0 bases and the V segment lost 3 bases, leaving 5 bases of the junction unmatched. This CDR3 is built from 17 residues. In germline, CDR1 is WSHSY, CDR2 SAAADI. CDR3 DNA sequence: TGCGCCAGCAGTGATCGCAGGGGGACCTCCTATAATTCACCCCTCCACTTT. Encoded protein: CASSDRRGTSYNSPLHF.

Comment on this clone: One end of the junction fails to match germline, which may point to a read error. The J gene is TRBJ2-7, the V gene TRBV27, with D unresolved. The CDR3 length is 13 residues. From germline, CDR1 is MNHEY and CDR2 SMNVEV (reference sequence). The CDR3 bases are TGTGTCAGCAGTTTATCGAGGTACCACGAGCAGTACTTC. Its protein is CVSSLSRYHEQYF.

The chain has TRBV27 and TRBJ2-3, with D unresolved. V was cut by 3 bases and J by 3 bases, with 13 bases left in between. This CDR3 spans 15 amino acids. Germline V gene lookup returns CDR1 MNHEY and CDR2 SMNVEV (reference sequence). In DNA, the CDR3 is TGTGCCAGCAGTTTGGAGTCGGCCGGGACAGATACGCAGTATTTT. Translated, it gives CASSLESAGTDTQYF.

The V gene is TRBV28, the J gene TRBJ1-5; the D gene is possibly TRBD1 (6 bases). Germline V gene data show CDR1 as MDHEN and CDR2 as SYDVKM. This CDR3 region has 15 residues. Trimming pared 2 bases from V and 11 bases from J, leaving 19 bases between. CDR3: CASSLMGAGVHAQHF. In DNA, the CDR3 is TGTGCCAGCAGTTTAATGGGGGCAGGGGTCCACGCCCAGCATTTT.

The gene calls are TRBV27 and TRBJ2-7; 7 bases are shared with TRBD1. This CDR3 is 16 amino acids long. CDR1 is MNHEY and CDR2 is SMNVEV in the germline V gene (reference sequence). The ends lost 0 bases at V and 0 bases at J; junction bases unmatched: 5. This chain's CDR3 is CASSLSAQGVSYEQYF. The CDR3 DNA sequence: TGTGCCAGCAGTTTATCGGCGCAGGGGGTCTCCTACGAGCAGTACTTC.

The gene calls are TRBV11-2 and TRBJ2-2; 11 bases match TRBD2. This CDR3 region has 16 residues. Trimming cost V 4 bases and J 2 bases; bases outside gene matches: 3. Germline V gene data show CDR1 as SGHAT and CDR2 as FQNNGV. The CDR3 DNA is TGTGCCAGCAGCTCGGGACTAGCGGTAAACACCGGGGAGCTGTTTTTT. Translated, it gives CASSSGLAVNTGELFF.

V usage is TRBV6-6 and J usage is TRBJ2-3; the D is unclear. CDR1 MNHNY and CDR2 SVGAGI come from the germline V gene (reference sequence). The CDR3 totals 15 residues. Trimming stripped 11 bases from V and 3 bases from J, with 21 bases between. Here the CDR3 reads CAVVNGLGRTDTQYF. CDR3 DNA sequence: TGTGCCGTGGTCAACGGCTTGGGCCGAACAGATACGCAGTATTTT.

The table lists this clone with a count of one. This chain connects TRBV18 to TRBJ2-1; D is ambiguous. Germline V gene lookup returns CDR1 KGHSH and CDR2 LQKENI. V lost 2 bases, J lost 5 bases, and 16 bases lay in between. The CDR3 has 16 amino acids. The CDR3 region has the DNA TGTGCCAGCTCACCAACGGTTAGGAGCCCTCACAATGAGCAGTTCTTC. Translated, it gives CASSPTVRSPHNEQFF.